Sequencing of this T cell receptor (beta chain) was carried out in a study of human T cells and chemical hapten exposure. Study overall: Predominantly women, the patients had alopecia areata, totalis or universalis.

This clonotype was picked up a small number of times. CDR1 and CDR2 (germline): MNHNY, SVGAGI (reference sequence). The CDR3 consists of 14 residues. V shed 0 bases and J shed 6 bases, with 9 bases lying between them. Time point meaning: pre-sensitization, week 0. Treatment indicated: therapeutic diphenylcyclopropenone sensitization with weekly scalp DPC. TCRdb independently ran MiXCR on the RACE reads; one entry per CDR3 protein. The table shows fewer than 140,000 distinct CDR3 sequences, with more than 10% occurring only once. The J gene is TRBJ2-4, the V gene TRBV6-6; no clear D. This specimen consisted of whole blood, obtained in connection with sensitization to the hapten diphenylcyclopropenone (DPC). This receptor was identified in a woman between 50 and 59 years old with alopecia areata. Some clones in this sample may be carry-over from other donors' samples. Here the CDR3 DNA reads TGTGCCAGCAGTTACTCGACGTCCTCAAACATTCAGTACTTC. This encodes CASSYSTSSNIQYF.